What follows is one TCR beta chain and its context. Its matching antigen is unknown. Excluded were patients having autoimmune disease history or systemic immunosuppression. The data are from a study of OX40 agonist ivuxolimab in advanced cancers. Overall study: Males comprised roughly four fifths of the group, whose mean age was about 62 years (range about 23 to 80).

This CDR3 spans 15 amino acids. From germline, CDR1 is MNHNS and CDR2 SASEGT. Trimming pared 5 bases from V and 4 bases from J, leaving 17 bases between. This table comes from immunoSEQ multiplex PCR, and its TCRdb copy is limited to in-frame clones, with some not included. The sample carries roughly 49,000 clones, roughly 90% recorded once. General observations from the study: At doses 0.1 to 3.0 mg/kg, CD4+ and CD8+ clones expanded. Expanded peripheral T cell antigen specificity was not determined.

The material sequenced was CD4+ or CD8+ T cells sorted from blood, taken in a trial of the OX40 agonist ivuxolimab. The TCR was taken from an adult with an advanced solid tumor such as melanoma, head and neck, liver or kidney cancer. The chain recombines TRBV6-1 with TRBJ1-2; tentative D call: TRBD1 (6 bases). DNA of the CDR3: TGTGCCAGCAGTCCCCGGGACACAGGGATCTATGGCTACACCTTC. Translating gives CASSPRDTGIYGYTF.